One and the same sample provided the 23 T cell receptor beta chains below, sequenced in a study of PD-1 blockade in mismatch repair-deficient tumors. Clones were sequenced by immunoSEQ multiplex PCR, and TCRdb holds only the in-frame ones, with some missing. The table has 100,000 to 150,000 clones, about 86% seen once. This specimen consisted of peripheral blood, obtained 44 weeks after starting pembrolizumab. These receptors were obtained from an adult with mismatch repair-deficient cancer.

The chain employs TRBV11-2 and TRBJ2-2; D could derive from TRBD1 or TRBD2 (5 bases each). The CDR3 totals 16 residues. Trimming took off 5 bases at V and 4 bases at J, with 17 bases between the two ends. Looked up from germline, CDR1 is SGHAT and CDR2 is FQNNGV. The CDR3 here is CASSGGRAFGTGELFF. The CDR3 nucleotides are TGTGCCAGCAGCGGGGGACGGGCCTTCGGCACCGGGGAGCTGTTTTTT. The entire variable domain, with the rest obtained from reference TRBV11-2 and TRBJ2-2, is as follows: EAGVAQSPRYKIIEKRQSVAFWCNPISGHATLYWYQQILGQGPKLLIQFQNNGVVDDSQLPKDRFSAERLKGVDSTLKIQPAKLEDSAVYLCASSGGRAFGTGELFFGEGSRLTVL.

The chain is built from TRBV30 and TRBJ1-1; perhaps TRBD1 as D (6 bases). V shed 7 bases and J shed 11 bases, with 26 bases lying between them. In germline, CDR1 is GTSNPN, CDR2 SVGIG (reference sequence). This CDR3 contains 14 residues. The CDR3 loop is CAFNGGRGRSDAFF. CDR3 nucleotides: TGTGCCTTCAATGGGGGCAGGGGAAGAAGTGACGCTTTCTTT.

The V gene is TRBV11-1, the J gene TRBJ2-1, with D perhaps TRBD1 or TRBD2 (5 bases each). Germline V lookup: CDR1 SGHAT, CDR2 FQDESV (reference sequence). The CDR3 loop spans 13 amino acids. Trimming removed 3 bases from V and 3 bases from J, with 6 bases in between. The CDR3 DNA reads as TGTGCCAGCAGCTTGGGGGACTACAATGAGCAGTTCTTC. This gives the protein CASSLGDYNEQFF. Filled out from reference TRBV11-1 and TRBJ2-1, the complete variable domain reads EAEVAQSPRYKITEKSQAVAFWCDPISGHATLYWYRQILGQGPELLVQFQDESVVDDSQLPKDRFSAERLKGVDSTLKIQPAELGDSAMYLCASSLGDYNEQFFGPGTRLTVL.

This clone has only a few counts. V usage is TRBV28 and J usage is TRBJ2-1, with TRBD2 identical over 10 bases. Germline values: CDR1 MDHEN, CDR2 SYDVKM. The CDR3 is 15 amino acids. The J segment lost 4 bases and the V segment lost 8 bases, leaving 8 bases of the junction unmatched. CDR3 loop: CASGLSGRPYNEQFF. Written as DNA, the CDR3 is TGTGCCAGCGGACTTAGCGGGAGGCCATACAATGAGCAGTTCTTC.

The rearrangement uses TRBV5-1 and TRBJ2-2; 9 bases align to TRBD1. The CDR3 loop spans 15 amino acids. Germline V lookup: CDR1 SGHRS, CDR2 YFSETQ. Trimming at V came to 4 bases and at J to 5 bases, leaving 6 bases not matched to a gene. CDR3 loop: CASSVGQGWTGELFF. CDR3 nucleotides: TGCGCCAGCAGCGTAGGACAGGGGTGGACCGGGGAGCTGTTTTTT. Variable domain in full (rest from reference TRBV5-1 and TRBJ2-2): KAGVTQTPRYLIKTRGQQVTLSCSPISGHRSVSWYQQTPGQGLQFLFEYFSETQRNKGNFPGRFSGRQFSNSRSEMNVSTLELGDSALYLCASSVGQGWTGELFFGEGSRLTVL.

The chain joins TRBV5-6 to TRBJ2-5; perhaps TRBD1 as D (5 bases). Per germline, CDR1 SGHDT and CDR2 YYEEEE. The ends were cut back, 0 bases at V and 5 bases at J, with 8 bases in the middle. The length of the CDR3 is 13 residues. CDR3 coding DNA: TGTGCCAGCAGCTTGGATAACAGGGAGACCCAGTACTTC. This encodes CASSLDNRETQYF.

V gene TRBV6-5 combines with J gene TRBJ2-2; tentative D call: TRBD2 (6 bases). CDR1 and CDR2 (germline): MNHEY, SVGAGI. The V end lost 7 bases, the J end lost 7 bases, and 13 bases lay between the germline ends. The CDR3 is 13 residues long. CDR3 coding DNA: TGTGCCAGCACCCAACTGGGGGGCGGGGAGCTGTTTTTT. This encodes CASTQLGGGELFF.

The rearrangement links TRBV5-1 to TRBJ2-1, with 10 bases aligning to TRBD2. The germline V gene encodes CDR1 SGHRS and CDR2 YFSETQ. There are 14 residues in the CDR3. The ends lost 6 bases at V and 4 bases at J; junction bases unmatched: 4. CDR3 coding DNA: TGCGCCAGCAACACAGCGGGAGGGTACAATGAGCAGTTCTTC. Its protein product is CASNTAGGYNEQFF. The full variable domain, with the rest looked up from reference TRBV5-1 and TRBJ2-1, is KAGVTQTPRYLIKTRGQQVTLSCSPISGHRSVSWYQQTPGQGLQFLFEYFSETQRNKGNFPGRFSGRQFSNSRSEMNVSTLELGDSALYLCASNTAGGYNEQFFGPGTRLTVL.

V usage is TRBV30 and J usage is TRBJ1-2; D is unresolved. Per the germline V gene, CDR1 is GTSNPN and CDR2 is SVGIG (reference sequence). The V and J ends lost 0 bases and 1 base respectively, with 21 bases between them. The CDR3 covers 18 residues. The CDR3 coding sequence is TGTGCCTGGAGTGTTTTTAGGACGGGCAGAAAGGATAACTATGGCTACACCTTC. This gives the protein CAWSVFRTGRKDNYGYTF.

This chain uses TRBV7-6 with TRBJ2-2; TRBD2 matches 10 bases. Germline V gives CDR1 SGHVS, CDR2 FNYEAQ. The CDR3 covers 17 residues. Unmatched junction bases numbered 7, after V lost 2 bases and J lost 4 bases. In nucleotides, the CDR3 is TGTGCCAGCAGCTTATCTAGCGGGAGAGGTCTCACCGGGGAGCTGTTTTTT. Amino acids: CASSLSSGRGLTGELFF.

This chain connects TRBV4-1 to TRBJ2-1, with D hard to call. Trimming cost V 2 bases and J 5 bases, with 7 bases left between them. The germline gives CDR1 MGHRA, CDR2 YSYEKL. There are 13 residues in the CDR3. The CDR3 coding sequence is TGCGCCAGCAGCCAAAATATAAACAATGAGCAGTTCTTC. Protein sequence: CASSQNINNEQFF.

The chain combines TRBV7-9 with TRBJ1-2; a possible D gene is TRBD1 (5 bases). The germline V gene encodes CDR1 SEHNR and CDR2 FQNEAQ (reference sequence). CDR3 length: 14 residues. The V end was cut by 5 bases, the J end by 4 bases, with 14 bases between. The CDR3 spells CASSPLGDFYGYTF. CDR3 nucleotides: TGTGCCAGCAGCCCACTGGGGGATTTCTATGGCTACACCTTC.

The chain is built from TRBV7-9 and TRBJ2-2; D possibly corresponds to TRBD1 (5 bases). This CDR3 is built from 16 residues. The ends were cut back, 1 base at V and 4 bases at J, with 13 bases in the middle. Germline V gene data show CDR1 as SEHNR and CDR2 as FQNEAQ (reference sequence). The CDR3 nucleotides read TGTGCCAGCAGCTTAGTATCCCAGGGCGTCACCGGGGAGCTGTTTTTT. Its translation is CASSLVSQGVTGELFF.

The chain recombines TRBV10-1 with TRBJ1-2, with D tentatively TRBD1 (5 bases). Germline V gene data show CDR1 as WNHNN and CDR2 as SYGVQD (reference sequence). The CDR3 contains 15 residues. V shed 4 bases and J shed 6 bases, with 18 bases lying between them. In nucleotides, the CDR3 is TGCGCCAGCAGTGTTGAAGCAGACAGCAGGGATGGCTACACCTTC. Its protein product is CASSVEADSRDGYTF.

This clone was seen just once. This sequence joins TRBV6-1 and TRBJ2-7, with 8 bases aligning to TRBD1. Per germline, CDR1 MNHNS and CDR2 SASEGT. The CDR3 loop spans 14 amino acids. The V and J ends lost 6 bases and 3 bases, in that order; junction bases with no gene match: 7. CDR3 sequence: CASRRDRGFYEQYF. For the CDR3, the DNA is TGTGCCAGCAGACGAGACAGGGGATTCTACGAGCAGTACTTC.

The chain links TRBV25-1 to TRBJ2-2, with 8 nucleotides matching TRBD2. CDR3 length: 16 amino acids. Looked up from germline, CDR1 is MGHDK and CDR2 is SYGVNS. After removal of 2 bases from V and 2 bases from J, the junction contained 4 bases not matched to a gene. CDR3 residues: CASSEPAGGNTGELFF. CDR3 coding DNA: TGTGCCAGCAGTGAACCCGCGGGAGGCAACACCGGGGAGCTGTTTTTT.

CDR3 nucleotide sequence: TGCAGCGTTGTGACACCGAACACCGGGGAGCTGTTTTTT. This gives the protein CSVVTPNTGELFF. The V call is TRBV29-1, the J call TRBJ2-2; no clear D. The V and J ends lost 4 bases and 0 bases respectively, with 6 bases between them. Germline-derived CDR1 and CDR2 are SQVTM and ANQGSEA. This CDR3 is 13 amino acids long.

V is TRBV19 and J is TRBJ1-1; the match to TRBD1 covers 7 bases. CDR3 length: 13 amino acids. Losses at the gene ends were 7 bases for V and 4 bases for J; bases not matched to a gene: 6. Germline loops: CDR1 LNHDA, CDR2 SQIVND (reference sequence). The CDR3 coding sequence is TGTGCCAGTATGACGGCAGGGGGCACTGAAGCTTTCTTT. Its translation is CASMTAGGTEAFF.

This chain links TRBV6-5 with TRBJ2-3; 7 bases agree with TRBD2. CDR1 and CDR2 from the germline V gene are MNHEY and SVGAGI. Trimming removed 0 bases from V and 4 bases from J; junction bases left unmatched: 1. The CDR3 consists of 14 residues. CDR3 loop: CASSYSGLADTQYF. Here the CDR3 DNA reads TGTGCCAGCAGTTACTCAGGACTAGCAGATACGCAGTATTTT.

This rearrangement joins TRBV30 to TRBJ1-2; D might be TRBD1 (5 bases). CDR1 GTSNPN and CDR2 SVGIG come from the germline V gene (reference sequence). The CDR3 is made up of 13 amino acids. Between the trimmed V and J ends, which lost 1 base and 8 bases, there was a span of 14 bases. In DNA form, the CDR3 reads TGTGCCTGGAGTGGACAGCGCTATACGGGCTACACCTTC. Amino acids: CAWSGQRYTGYTF.

This chain links TRBV7-2 with TRBJ2-3; D is possibly TRBD1 (7 bases). The CDR3 contains 18 residues. V was trimmed by 1 base and J by 2 bases, leaving 19 bases between them. Germline CDR1 SGHTA, CDR2 FQGNSA. As DNA, the CDR3 is TGTGCCAGCAGCTTAGACCTTGCATCAGGGGGGTACACAGATACGCAGTATTTT. Amino acid sequence: CASSLDLASGGYTDTQYF.

The chain carries TRBV4-1 and TRBJ2-5; D remains ambiguous. Per the germline V gene, CDR1 is MGHRA and CDR2 is YSYEKL. This CDR3 is built from 14 residues. Trimming removed 4 bases from V and 4 bases from J, with 13 bases in between. The DNA of the CDR3 is TGCGCCAGCAGCCCCTGGGTAGGACCAGAGACCCAGTACTTC. The encoded protein is CASSPWVGPETQYF.

V is TRBV5-4 and J is TRBJ2-5; tentatively, D is TRBD1 (6 bases). V was trimmed by 4 bases and J by 5 bases, leaving 18 bases between them. Germline V CDR1 and CDR2: SGHNT, YYREEE (reference sequence). The CDR3 totals 15 residues. This CDR3 is CASSPGQSSGETQYF. CDR3 nucleotides: TGTGCCAGCAGCCCAGGACAGTCCTCCGGGGAGACCCAGTACTTC.